This TCR beta chain was recorded in a study of T cell repertoires in cytomegalovirus infection. The CDR3 contains 12 residues. CDR1 is MDHEN and CDR2 is SYDVKM in the germline V gene. Germline trimming cut 6 bases from V and 8 bases from J; bases unmatched to any gene: 4. TCRdb fed the reads into MiXCR, producing one record per CDR3 protein. The data show 640,000 or so distinct CDR3 sequences, with around 30% seen just once and 15% to 20% held by the top ten. With respect to this clonotype: What it binds is unknown.

Sequences were derived from cultured PBMCs, sampled from culture after CMV antigen stimulation. The J gene is TRBJ2-1, the V gene TRBV28, with 7 positions matching TRBD2. This clonotype was sampled from a human donor in good health (CMV status not recorded). Some clones in this sample may be carry-over from other donors' samples. As DNA, the CDR3 is TGTGCCAGCAGGGTCGGGAGGCATGAGCAGTTCTTC. As protein: CASRVGRHEQFF.